This TCR beta chain was observed in a study of shared clonotypes between healthy human individuals. Concerning this clone itself: The sample holds other DNA sequences that translate to the same CDR3.

Data came from immunoSEQ multiplex PCR; TCRdb stores just in-frame clones and leaves some out. Here the sample spans around 1.4 million clones, 98% being singletons. The specimen sequenced was naive CD4+ T cells sorted from blood. Subset in this sample: CD45RA+ positively selected. The sequence derives from a man aged 25-45 years in good health.

The CDR3 sequence is CASSVGGSSYEQYF. The CDR3 region has the DNA TGTGCCAGCAGCGTAGGAGGGAGCTCCTACGAGCAGTACTTC. V usage is TRBV9 and J usage is TRBJ2-7; a possible D gene is TRBD2 (5 bases). The CDR3 runs to 14 residues. The V end was cut by 0 bases, the J end by 0 bases, with 7 bases between. In germline, CDR1 is SGDLS, CDR2 YYNGEE.